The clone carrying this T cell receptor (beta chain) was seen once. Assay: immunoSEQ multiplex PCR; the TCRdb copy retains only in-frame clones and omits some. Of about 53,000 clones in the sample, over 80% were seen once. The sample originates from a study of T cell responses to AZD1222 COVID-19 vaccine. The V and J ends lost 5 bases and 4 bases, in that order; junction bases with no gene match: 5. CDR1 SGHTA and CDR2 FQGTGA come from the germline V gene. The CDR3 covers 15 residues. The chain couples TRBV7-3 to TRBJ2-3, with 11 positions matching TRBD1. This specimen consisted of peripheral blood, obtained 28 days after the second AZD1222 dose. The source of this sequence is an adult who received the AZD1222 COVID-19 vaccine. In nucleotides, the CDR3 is TGTGCCAGCAGCCCGGGACAGGGGGGCCCAGATACGCAGTATTTT. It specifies CASSPGQGGPDTQYF.